The 25 T cell receptor beta chains listed next were all sequenced from one sample in a study of blood T cell repertoires in COVID-19. Profiling relied on immunoSEQ multiplex PCR, and the TCRdb table lists in-frame clones only, not all of them. Found here are more than 100,000 clones, around 83% of them singletons; the top ten hold about 17%. The specimen was peripheral blood. The receptors here all came from a woman in her forties or fifties with acute or convalescent COVID-19.

V and J are TRBV10-3 and TRBJ1-5; D is ambiguous. V dropped 4 bases and J dropped 7 bases, with 11 bases sitting between them. Germline-derived CDR1 and CDR2 are ENHRY and SYGVKD. The CDR3 length is 13 residues. Written as DNA, the CDR3 is TGTGCCATCAGTGGCCAGGTAGACCAGCCCCAGCATTTT. Amino acids: CAISGQVDQPQHF.

This chain joins TRBV6-5 and TRBJ2-2, with D perhaps matching TRBD1 (6 bases). Germline V gene lookup returns CDR1 MNHEY and CDR2 SVGAGI. V lost 6 bases and J 6 bases, leaving 14 bases between the germline ends. The CDR3 contains 14 residues. Written as DNA, the CDR3 is TGTGCCAGCAGGATGAAACAGGGACCCGGGGAGCTGTTTTTT. Its translation is CASRMKQGPGELFF.

This clone was observed a single time. This chain uses TRBV18 with TRBJ1-6; possible D gene TRBD1, 5 bases. The germline V gene has CDR1 KGHSH and CDR2 LQKENI. Trimming pared 5 bases from V and 4 bases from J, leaving 9 bases between. The CDR3 length is 14 residues. CDR3 coding DNA: TGTGCCAGCTCAGACAGAAAGTATAATTCACCCCTCCACTTT. This gives the protein CASSDRKYNSPLHF.

This chain uses TRBV2 with TRBJ1-2; TRBD1 agrees at 9 bases. Trimming removed 6 bases from V and 5 bases from J; junction bases left unmatched: 13. The CDR3 sequence is 16 residues long. The germline gives CDR1 SNHLY, CDR2 FYNNEI. This CDR3 is CASSHKRQGGRYGYTF. The CDR3 region has the DNA TGTGCCAGCAGCCACAAACGACAGGGGGGGAGGTATGGCTACACCTTC.

The rearrangement links TRBV12-5 to TRBJ1-5; 7 bases are a match to TRBD1. CDR1 is LGHNT, CDR2 FRNRAP, per germline. Trimming at V came to 7 bases and at J to 7 bases, leaving 7 bases not matched to a gene. The CDR3 is 13 residues long. The CDR3 coding sequence is TGTGCTAGTGTCCGAACAGGGGAACAGCCCCAGCATTTT. Its translation is CASVRTGEQPQHF. The full variable domain, its missing parts supplied by reference TRBV12-5 and TRBJ1-5, is DARVTQTPRHKVTEMGQEVTMRCQPILGHNTVFWYRQTMMQGLELLAYFRNRAPLDDSGMPKDRFSAEMPDATLATLKIQPSEPRDSAVYFCASVRTGEQPQHFGDGTRLSIL.

This clone was recorded a few times. The chain carries TRBV4-1 and TRBJ1-2; 7 positions match TRBD1. Germline V gene lookup returns CDR1 MGHRA and CDR2 YSYEKL. This CDR3 is built from 13 residues. V shed 4 bases, J shed 8 bases, and the junction held 7 bases outside the gene matches. CDR3 coding DNA: TGCGCCAGCAGCCCCCAGGGGGTCGGCGGCTACACCTTC. Residues: CASSPQGVGGYTF.

V gene TRBV10-2 combines with J gene TRBJ2-2; D gene unclear. The CDR3 has 12 amino acids. Germline V gene lookup returns CDR1 WSHSY and CDR2 SAAADI. V lost 6 bases, J lost 1 base, and 3 bases lay in between. Written as DNA, the CDR3 is TGCGCCAGCAGGAGGAACACCGGGGAGCTGTTTTTT. Protein product: CASRRNTGELFF.

V and J are TRBV3-1 (or the pseudogene TRBV3-2) and TRBJ1-1, with 11 positions matching TRBD1. Per the germline V gene, CDR1 is LGHDT and CDR2 is YNNKEL (reference sequence). This CDR3 has 14 amino acids. With V trimmed by 6 bases and J by 4 bases, 4 bases remained unmatched. Written as DNA, the CDR3 is TGTGCCAGCAGGCGGACAGGGGGCAGCACTGAAGCTTTCTTT. It codes for CASRRTGGSTEAFF.

V is TRBV15 and J is TRBJ1-2, with D unclear. V was clipped by 8 bases and J by 3 bases, with 10 bases between them. This CDR3 region has 12 residues. The germline CDR1 and CDR2 sequences are LNHNV and YYDKDF (reference sequence). The CDR3 loop is CATSNGDYGYTF. CDR3 nucleotide sequence: TGTGCCACCTCCAACGGGGACTATGGCTACACCTTC.

This chain links TRBV3-1 (or the pseudogene TRBV3-2) with TRBJ1-3; TRBD1 is a possible D gene (5 bases). In germline, CDR1 is LGHDT, CDR2 YNNKEL (reference sequence). V lost 3 bases and J 2 bases, leaving 14 bases between the germline ends. This CDR3 has 16 residues. The DNA for the CDR3 is TGTGCCAGCAGCCACGGTCCACGGGGGGCTGGAAACACCATATATTTT. Translation gives CASSHGPRGAGNTIYF.

This clone was picked up many times. The CDR3 DNA reads TGTGCCAGTAAACCCTCTACAGGGGGCGACTACGAGCAGTACTTC. As protein: CASKPSTGGDYEQYF. The chain couples TRBV19 to TRBJ2-7, with TRBD1 matching over 9 bases. Germline V gives CDR1 LNHDA, CDR2 SQIVND (reference sequence). V shed 7 bases and J 3 bases; nucleotides not matched to a gene: 10. The CDR3 covers 15 residues.

The chain combines TRBV29-1 with TRBJ1-5; 9 bases match TRBD1. V trimming: 6 bases; J trimming: 2 bases; junction bases outside the gene matches: 2. CDR1 is SQVTM, CDR2 ANQGSEA, per germline. The CDR3 sequence is 13 residues long. The CDR3 coding sequence is TGCAGCGTGGGACAGGGCGGCAATCAGCCCCAGCATTTT. Its protein product is CSVGQGGNQPQHF. The full variable domain, completed using reference TRBV29-1 and TRBJ1-5, is SAVISQKPSRDICQRGTSLTIQCQVDSQVTMMFWYRQQPGQSLTLIATANQGSEATYESGFVIDKFPISRPNLTFSTLTVSNMSPEDSSIYLCSVGQGGNQPQHFGDGTRLSIL.

The chain uses TRBV27 and TRBJ1-2; possibly TRBD1 for D (5 bases). Trimming removed 6 bases from V and 5 bases from J, with 16 bases in between. Germline-derived CDR1 and CDR2 are MNHEY and SMNVEV (reference sequence). This CDR3 has 14 residues. The CDR3, as DNA: TGTGCCAGCAGCTCCTGGGGGGGGGATTATGGCTACACCTTC. Its protein is CASSSWGGDYGYTF.

Only a few counts were recorded for this clone. The rearrangement joins TRBV5-4 to TRBJ2-1; TRBD1 agrees at 9 bases. With 5 bases clipped from V and 3 bases from J, the junction kept 6 bases outside the gene matches. Looked up from germline, CDR1 is SGHNT and CDR2 is YYREEE (reference sequence). The CDR3 length is 15 residues. Written as DNA, the CDR3 is TGTGCCAGCAGTCTGACGGGACAGGGCTACAATGAGCAGTTCTTC. Encoded protein: CASSLTGQGYNEQFF.

This sequence joins TRBV10-2 and TRBJ2-1; possibly TRBD1 for D (6 bases). Looked up from germline, CDR1 is WSHSY and CDR2 is SAAADI. The CDR3 contains 14 residues. V lost 3 bases, J lost 6 bases, and 12 bases lay in between. The CDR3 sequence is CASSEQGSSNEQFF. In DNA form, the CDR3 reads TGCGCCAGCAGTGAACAGGGTAGTAGCAATGAGCAGTTCTTC.

The genes are TRBV10-3 and TRBJ2-1; a weak D match, TRBD2 (5 bases). V was trimmed by 2 bases and J by 0 bases, leaving 8 bases between them. The CDR3 spans 15 residues. Germline loops: CDR1 ENHRY, CDR2 SYGVKD. CDR3 coding DNA: TGTGCCATCAGTGAGACGGGGAACTCCTACAATGAGCAGTTCTTC. As protein: CAISETGNSYNEQFF.

This rearrangement joins TRBV19 to TRBJ1-1; 8 bases are shared with TRBD1. CDR1 LNHDA and CDR2 SQIVND come from the germline V gene (reference sequence). J was trimmed by 6 bases and V by 6 bases; bases with no gene match: 6. The CDR3 has 13 amino acids. CDR3 sequence (DNA): TGTGCCAGTAGGAATCAGGGGGCCGCTGAAGCTTTCTTT. Translating gives CASRNQGAAEAFF.

V is TRBV6-2 or TRBV6-3 and J is TRBJ1-5; 8 nucleotides line up with TRBD1. The CDR3 spans 14 residues. V gave up 6 bases and J gave up 4 bases; unmatched junction bases: 5. Germline-derived CDR1 and CDR2 are MNHEY and SVGEGT. Here the CDR3 reads CASSPGTGNQPQHF. CDR3 sequence (DNA): TGTGCCAGCAGCCCCGGGACAGGAAATCAGCCCCAGCATTTT.

This sequence joins TRBV11-2 and TRBJ1-6, with 8 bases aligning to TRBD1. The germline CDR1 and CDR2 sequences are SGHAT and FQNNGV. The CDR3 has 17 amino acids. V trimming: 5 bases; J trimming: 6 bases; junction bases outside the gene matches: 12. CDR3 in amino acids: CASSPLGGDRLNSPLHF. Here the CDR3 DNA reads TGTGCCAGCAGCCCCCTGGGGGGGGACAGGCTTAATTCACCCCTCCACTTT.

The chain employs TRBV10-3 and TRBJ2-2; TRBD1 is a possible D gene (6 bases). Germline CDR1 ENHRY, CDR2 SYGVKD. Trimming shortened V by 7 bases and J by 0 bases, and 12 bases separated the two germline ends. The CDR3 consists of 15 residues. CDR3 residues: CAINLGGPNTGELFF. CDR3 bases: TGTGCCATCAATTTAGGGGGACCGAACACCGGGGAGCTGTTTTTT.

This clone was counted once. The chain joins TRBV18 to TRBJ2-1; 7 nucleotides line up with TRBD1. The CDR3 spans 13 residues. The V and J ends lost 1 base and 8 bases, in that order; junction bases with no gene match: 2. Germline values: CDR1 KGHSH, CDR2 LQKENI. The CDR3 protein is CASSPRQGYEQFF. In DNA form, the CDR3 reads TGTGCCAGCTCACCACGACAGGGTTATGAGCAGTTCTTC. Using reference TRBV18 and TRBJ2-1 for the parts outside the CDR3, the full variable domain is NAGVMQNPRHLVRRRGQEARLRCSPMKGHSHVYWYRQLPEEGLKFMVYLQKENIIDESGMPKERFSAEFPKEGPSILRIQQVVRGDSAAYFCASSPRQGYEQFFGPGTRLTVL.

V and J are TRBV5-4 and TRBJ1-1, with D perhaps matching TRBD1 (6 bases). Germline lookup yields CDR1 SGHNT and CDR2 YYREEE (reference sequence). The CDR3 sequence is 15 residues long. Trimming pared 4 bases from V and 1 base from J, leaving 14 bases between. The CDR3 DNA reads TGTGCCAGCAGCCCTATAGGGGGTGCGAACACTGAAGCTTTCTTT. Encoded protein: CASSPIGGANTEAFF.

The chain uses TRBV6-5 and TRBJ2-3; TRBD1 matches 9 bases. Germline CDR1 and CDR2: MNHEY and SVGAGI. V shed 4 bases and J 0 bases; nucleotides not matched to a gene: 5. The CDR3 extends over 16 amino acids. The CDR3 protein is CASSSRQGGSTDTQYF. As DNA, the CDR3 is TGTGCCAGCAGTTCCCGACAGGGGGGAAGCACAGATACGCAGTATTTT.

The chain links TRBV27 to TRBJ1-2; 7 bases align to TRBD1. The germline gives CDR1 MNHEY, CDR2 SMNVEV (reference sequence). V shed 2 bases, J shed 4 bases, and the junction held 16 bases outside the gene matches. The length of the CDR3 is 18 residues. The CDR3 spells CASSLTPASTGSLYGYTF. The CDR3 coding sequence is TGTGCCAGCAGTTTAACCCCCGCTTCGACAGGGAGTCTCTATGGCTACACCTTC.

The chain carries TRBV7-9 and TRBJ2-2, with D perhaps TRBD1 (5 bases). This CDR3 has 15 residues. Germline values: CDR1 SEHNR, CDR2 FQNEAQ (reference sequence). Deletions cut 10 bases from V and 1 base from J, with 16 bases between. CDR3 coding DNA: TGTGCCAACCCAAGGGGTAGCCTGAACACCGGGGAGCTGTTTTTT. Residues: CANPRGSLNTGELFF.